The clone carrying this T cell receptor beta chain was counted ten times or more. CDR1 and CDR2 (germline): SGHTA, FQGNSA. CDR3 size: 13 residues. The V gene end was trimmed by 5 bases and the J gene end by 5 bases; junction bases not matched to a gene: 6. This entry belongs to a study of molecular identifiers for immune sequencing clone quantification. In TCRdb, the PCR reads were re-called with MiXCR into one record per CDR3 protein. The sample contains approximately 500,000 distinct CDR3 sequences, over 20% of which appear only once. This sequence joins TRBV7-2 and TRBJ2-7; TRBD1 agrees at 7 bases. The sequenced sample was naive CD8+ T cells from blood, with Jurkat cell RNA spiked in. Stated subset: FACS-sorted CD8+CD4-CCR7+CD45RA+ naive T cells. This sequence originates from a human donor in good health. Some libraries in this study had Jurkat cell RNA spiked in. CDR3 residues: CASSGYRGNEQYF. The CDR3 bases are TGTGCCAGCAGCGGTTACAGGGGCAACGAGCAGTACTTC.